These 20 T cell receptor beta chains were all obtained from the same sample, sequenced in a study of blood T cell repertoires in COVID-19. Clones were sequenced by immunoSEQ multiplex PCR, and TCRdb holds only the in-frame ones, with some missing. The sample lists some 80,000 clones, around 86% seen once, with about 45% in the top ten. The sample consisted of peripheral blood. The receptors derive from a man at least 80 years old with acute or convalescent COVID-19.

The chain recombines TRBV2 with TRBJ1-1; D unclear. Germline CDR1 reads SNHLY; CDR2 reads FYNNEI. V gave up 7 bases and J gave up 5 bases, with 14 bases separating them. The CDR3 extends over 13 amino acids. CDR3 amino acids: CASKVESGTEAFF. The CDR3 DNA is TGTGCCAGCAAGGTTGAATCAGGAACTGAAGCTTTCTTT. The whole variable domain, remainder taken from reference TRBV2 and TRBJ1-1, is EPEVTQTPSHQVTQMGQEVILRCVPISNHLYFYWYRQILGQKVEFLVSFYNNEISEKSEIFDDQFSVERPDGSNFTLKIRSTKLEDSAMYFCASKVESGTEAFFGQGTRLTVV.

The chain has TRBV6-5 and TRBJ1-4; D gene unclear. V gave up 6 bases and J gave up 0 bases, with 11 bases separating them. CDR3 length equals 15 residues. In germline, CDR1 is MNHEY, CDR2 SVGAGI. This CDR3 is CASSRVAPTNEKLFF. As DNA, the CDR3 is TGTGCCAGCAGCCGGGTCGCCCCAACTAATGAAAAACTGTTTTTT.

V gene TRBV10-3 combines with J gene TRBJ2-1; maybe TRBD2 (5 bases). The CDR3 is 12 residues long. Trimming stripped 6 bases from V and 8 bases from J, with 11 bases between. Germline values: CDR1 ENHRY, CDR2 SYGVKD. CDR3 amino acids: CAISGVIDEQFF. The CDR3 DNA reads TGTGCCATCAGCGGGGTGATCGATGAGCAGTTCTTC.

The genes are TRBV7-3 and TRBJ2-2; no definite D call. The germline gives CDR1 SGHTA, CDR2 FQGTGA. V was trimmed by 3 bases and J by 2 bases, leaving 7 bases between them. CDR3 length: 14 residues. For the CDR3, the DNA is TGTGCCAGCAGCTTCAACTTAAACACCGGGGAGCTGTTTTTT. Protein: CASSFNLNTGELFF.

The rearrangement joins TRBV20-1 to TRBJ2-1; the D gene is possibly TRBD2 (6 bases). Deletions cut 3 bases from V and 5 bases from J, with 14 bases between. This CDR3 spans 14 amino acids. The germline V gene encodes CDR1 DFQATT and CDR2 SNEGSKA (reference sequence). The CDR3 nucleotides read TGCAGTGCTAGTATGTGGGGGAGGAACAATGAGCAGTTCTTC. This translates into CSASMWGRNNEQFF.

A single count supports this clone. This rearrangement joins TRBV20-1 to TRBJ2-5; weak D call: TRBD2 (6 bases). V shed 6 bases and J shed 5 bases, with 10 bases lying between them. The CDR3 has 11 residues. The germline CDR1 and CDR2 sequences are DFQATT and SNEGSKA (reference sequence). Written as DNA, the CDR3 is TGCAGTGCGGGGGGTCGGGAGACCCAGTACTTC. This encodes CSAGGRETQYF.

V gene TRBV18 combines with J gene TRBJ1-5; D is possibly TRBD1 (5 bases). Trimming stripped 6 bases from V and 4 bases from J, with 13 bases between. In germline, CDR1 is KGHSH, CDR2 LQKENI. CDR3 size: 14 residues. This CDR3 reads CASSSTVGNQPQHF. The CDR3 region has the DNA TGTGCCAGCTCCTCGACAGTGGGTAATCAGCCCCAGCATTTT.

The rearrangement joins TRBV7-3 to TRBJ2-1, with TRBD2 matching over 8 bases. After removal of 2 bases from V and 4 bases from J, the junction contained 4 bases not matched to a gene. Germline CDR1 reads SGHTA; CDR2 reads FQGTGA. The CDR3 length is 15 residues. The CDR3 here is CASSLLAGLYNEQFF. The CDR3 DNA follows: TGTGCCAGCAGCTTACTAGCGGGCCTATACAATGAGCAGTTCTTC.

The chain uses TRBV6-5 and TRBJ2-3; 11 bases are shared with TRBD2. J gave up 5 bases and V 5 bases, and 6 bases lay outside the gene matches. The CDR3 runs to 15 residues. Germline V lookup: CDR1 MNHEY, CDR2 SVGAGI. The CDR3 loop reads CASSTPSGRQDTQYF. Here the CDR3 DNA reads TGTGCCAGCAGTACACCTAGCGGGAGGCAAGATACGCAGTATTTT.

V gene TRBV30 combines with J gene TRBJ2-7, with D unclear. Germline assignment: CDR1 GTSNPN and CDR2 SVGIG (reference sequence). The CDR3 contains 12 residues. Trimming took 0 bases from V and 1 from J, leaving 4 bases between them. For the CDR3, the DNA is TGTGCCTGGAGTGTACAATCCTACGAGCAGTACTTC. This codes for CAWSVQSYEQYF.

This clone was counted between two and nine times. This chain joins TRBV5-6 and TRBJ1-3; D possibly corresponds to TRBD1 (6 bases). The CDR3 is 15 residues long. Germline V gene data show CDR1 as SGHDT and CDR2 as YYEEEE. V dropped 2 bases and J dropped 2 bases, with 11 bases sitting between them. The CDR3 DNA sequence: TGTGCCAGCAGCTTCAGGGGCTCGCCTGGAAACACCATATATTTT. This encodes CASSFRGSPGNTIYF.

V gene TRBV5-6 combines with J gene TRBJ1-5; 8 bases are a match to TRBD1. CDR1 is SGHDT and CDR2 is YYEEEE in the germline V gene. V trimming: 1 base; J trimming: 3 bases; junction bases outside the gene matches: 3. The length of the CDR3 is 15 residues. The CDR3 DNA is TGTGCCAGCAGCTTGTGGACAGGGACCAATCAGCCCCAGCATTTT. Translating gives CASSLWTGTNQPQHF.

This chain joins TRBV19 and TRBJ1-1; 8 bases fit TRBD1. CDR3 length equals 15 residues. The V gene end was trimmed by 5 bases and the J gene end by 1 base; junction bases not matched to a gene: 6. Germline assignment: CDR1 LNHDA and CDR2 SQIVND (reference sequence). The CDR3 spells CASSPRTGSNTEAFF. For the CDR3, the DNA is TGTGCCAGTAGTCCCCGGACAGGGTCGAACACTGAAGCTTTCTTT.

In DNA, the CDR3 is TGTGCCAGCAGCGCGCGAGAGGGGGCGGCCACAGATACGCAGTATTTT. Translated, it gives CASSAREGAATDTQYF. This chain connects TRBV9 to TRBJ2-3, with 7 positions matching TRBD1. Germline loops: CDR1 SGDLS, CDR2 YYNGEE. The V and J ends lost 3 bases and 2 bases, in that order; junction bases with no gene match: 9. CDR3 length equals 16 residues.

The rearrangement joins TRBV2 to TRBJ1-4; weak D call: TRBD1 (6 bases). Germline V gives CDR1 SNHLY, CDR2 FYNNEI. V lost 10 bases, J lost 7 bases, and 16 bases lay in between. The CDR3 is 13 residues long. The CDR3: CATRGAGVEKLFF. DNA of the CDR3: TGTGCCACTCGGGGGGCCGGGGTTGAAAAACTGTTTTTT.

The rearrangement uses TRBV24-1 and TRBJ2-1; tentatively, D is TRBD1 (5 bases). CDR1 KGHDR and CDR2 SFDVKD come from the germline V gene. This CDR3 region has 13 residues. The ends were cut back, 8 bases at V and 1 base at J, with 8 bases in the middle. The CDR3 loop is CATTAGSYNEQFF. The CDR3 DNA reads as TGTGCCACCACGGCAGGGTCCTACAATGAGCAGTTCTTC.

The CDR3 protein is CASSPRDRGPSTYEQYF. The DNA of the CDR3 is TGCGCCAGCAGTCCCCGGGACAGGGGGCCATCTACCTACGAGCAGTACTTC. The chain recombines TRBV10-2 with TRBJ2-7, with 12 nucleotides matching TRBD1. In germline, CDR1 is WSHSY, CDR2 SAAADI. With V trimmed by 5 bases and J by 2 bases, 10 bases remained unmatched. This CDR3 region has 17 residues.

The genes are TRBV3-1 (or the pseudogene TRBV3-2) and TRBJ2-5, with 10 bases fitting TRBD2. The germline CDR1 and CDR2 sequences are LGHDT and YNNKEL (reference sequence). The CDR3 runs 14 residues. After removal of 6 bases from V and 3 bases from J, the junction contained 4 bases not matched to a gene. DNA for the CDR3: TGTGCCAGCAGAACTACTAGCGGGGAAGAGACCCAGTACTTC. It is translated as CASRTTSGEETQYF.

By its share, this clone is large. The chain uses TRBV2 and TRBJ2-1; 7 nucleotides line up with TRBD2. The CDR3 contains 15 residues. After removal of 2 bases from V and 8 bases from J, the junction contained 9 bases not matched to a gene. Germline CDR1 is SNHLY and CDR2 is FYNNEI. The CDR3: CASSELGEGLHEQFF. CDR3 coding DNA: TGTGCCAGCAGTGAATTGGGGGAGGGCCTGCATGAGCAGTTCTTC.

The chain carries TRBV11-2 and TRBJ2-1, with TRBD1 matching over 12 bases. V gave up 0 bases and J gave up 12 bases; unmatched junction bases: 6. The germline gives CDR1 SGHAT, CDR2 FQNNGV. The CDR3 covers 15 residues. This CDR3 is CASSLDLGQGATQFF. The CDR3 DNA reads TGTGCCAGCAGCTTAGATCTGGGACAGGGGGCGACGCAGTTCTTC.